A selection of T cell receptor beta chains follows, all from one sample in a study of blood T cell repertoires in COVID-19. Only in-frame clones appear in the TCRdb table, and some are missing; sequencing was by immunoSEQ multiplex PCR. The sample consists of about 250,000 clones, 70% to 90% of them appearing once. Sequencing input: peripheral blood. These receptors were collected from a man between 18 and 29 years old with active or convalescent COVID-19. CDR3s include the opening cysteine and the closing phenylalanine or tryptophan. A D gene is named only where the DNA matches it firmly. Clone size, where shown, is once, few, many, or a class for clones that have expanded.

j_call v_call clone_size d_call cdr3_nt cdr3_aa
TRBJ2-2 TRBV13 - TRBD2 TGTGCCAGCAGCCAAGCGGGAAGGAGGGCCGGGGAGCTGTTTTTT CASSQAGRRAGELFF
TRBJ1-2 TRBV7-3 - TRBD1 TGTGCCAGCAGCGCCGAGACAGGGGTTAACTATGGCTACACCTTC CASSAETGVNYGYTF
TRBJ1-5 TRBV28 once - TGTGCCAGCAGTTTGGGGGGACAGCCCCAGCATTTT CASSLGGQPQHF
TRBJ2-3 TRBV5-1 - TRBD1 TGCGCCAGCAGCTTGGTGGGACAGGGGAGGAATACGCAGTATTTT CASSLVGQGRNTQYF
TRBJ1-6 TRBV30 once - TGTGCCTGGACCCCCGGGGGGCGCGAGTCACCCCTCCACTTT CAWTPGGRESPLHF
TRBJ1-1 TRBV5-5 - - TGTGCCAGCAGCCCTGGGGCCAACACTGAAGCTTTCTTT CASSPGANTEAFF
TRBJ1-3 TRBV4-1 - - TGCGCCAGCAGCCATCCCGAGACGGCCGAAGGGGGCATATATTTT CASSHPETAEGGIYF
TRBJ1-2 TRBV18 - - TGTGCCAGCTCACCTAGGCAGGGCGCTGGCTACACCTTC CASSPRQGAGYTF
TRBJ2-3 TRBV5-4 - TRBD2 TGTGCCAGCAGCTTATCCTGGACTAGCGGGAGTGGGACAGATACGCAGTATTTT CASSLSWTSGSGTDTQYF
TRBJ2-7 TRBV2 - TRBD2 TGTGCCAGCAGTGAAGTAGCGGGCAGGGTGACATACGAGCAGTACTTC CASSEVAGRVTYEQYF
TRBJ2-1 TRBV18 - - TGTGCCAGCTCGCCTACGGACTCCGGATACAATGAGCAGTTCTTC CASSPTDSGYNEQFF
TRBJ1-1 TRBV5-5 - - TGTGCCAGCAGCCTACAGGGCCACACTGAAGCTTTCTTT CASSLQGHTEAFF
TRBJ1-2 TRBV7-8 - TRBD1 TGTGCCAGCAGCTTAAACAGGGGCCCCTTCTATGGCTACACCTTC CASSLNRGPFYGYTF
TRBJ1-1 TRBV4-2 once TRBD1 TGTGCCAGCAGCCGACGACAGGGAGACACTGAAGCTTTCTTT CASSRRQGDTEAFF
TRBJ2-2 TRBV27 - - TGTGCCAGCAGTTTTGGACCGGGGACCGGGGAGCTGTTTTTT CASSFGPGTGELFF
TRBJ2-7 TRBV5-1 - - TGCGCCAGCACCTTCACTACCGGGACTGATTTCTACGAGCAGTACTTC CASTFTTGTDFYEQYF
TRBJ1-3 TRBV5-1 - - TGCGCCAGCAGCTTGTCAGGGGAGTATTTTGGAAACACCATATATTTT CASSLSGEYFGNTIYF
TRBJ1-2 TRBV27 - - TGTGCCAGCAGTTTAGGTTTTCAGGGAGGGGGCTACACCTTC CASSLGFQGGGYTF
TRBJ2-6 TRBV11-2 - - TGTGCCAGCAGCTTAAACCCGGGGTTTAGCGGATCTGGGGCCAACGTCCTGACTTTC CASSLNPGFSGSGANVLTF
TRBJ2-2 TRBV11-2 - TRBD1 TGTGCCAGCAGCTTATTGCCAGGGGGCGTACCCGGGGAGCTGTTTTTT CASSLLPGGVPGELFF
TRBJ2-2 TRBV7-8 - TRBD1 TGTGCCAGCAGCTTAGTTCCGGGACAGGGGGTTTCCTCCTACACCGGGGAGCTGTTTTTT CASSLVPGQGVSSYTGELFF
TRBJ1-6 TRBV14 - - TGTGCCAGCAGCCAAGATCGACAACGAAATTCACCCCTCCACTTT CASSQDRQRNSPLHF
TRBJ2-1 TRBV7-3 - - TGTGCCAGCAGCTCGTCCCGGGATATAGGGAGCAATGAGCAGTTCTTC CASSSSRDIGSNEQFF
TRBJ1-4 TRBV28 - TRBD1 TGTGCCAGCAGTTGGGACAGGGTAAATGAAAAACTGTTTTTT CASSWDRVNEKLFF
TRBJ2-2 TRBV19 - - TGTGCCAGTAGTATAAGGGGGAGTGGTCCCGGGGAGCTGTTTTTT CASSIRGSGPGELFF
TRBJ1-3 TRBV19 few TRBD1 TGTGCCAGTAGTCCCTGGACAGGGGGCTCTGGAAACACCATATATTTT CASSPWTGGSGNTIYF
TRBJ1-2 TRBV2 few TRBD1 TGTGCCAGCAGTGCTCAGGGACAGCCATTCTATGGCTACACCTTC CASSAQGQPFYGYTF
TRBJ1-2 TRBV2 - TRBD1 TGTGCCAGCAGTGAGGGGACAGTCTATGGCTACACCTTC CASSEGTVYGYTF
TRBJ1-2 TRBV9 - TRBD1 TGTGCCAGCAGCGTAGCCCAAAACCCCGGGGACAGGGGGTTGTATGGCTACACCTTC CASSVAQNPGDRGLYGYTF
TRBJ1-5 TRBV18 - - TGTGCCAGCACCGACGGCCTGGGGACAACTAGGAACAATCAGCCCCAGCATTTT CASTDGLGTTRNNQPQHF
TRBJ2-3 TRBV9 - TRBD2 TGTGCCAGCAGCGTTACTTTAGCGGGGGGGGGCACAGATACGCAGTATTTT CASSVTLAGGGTDTQYF